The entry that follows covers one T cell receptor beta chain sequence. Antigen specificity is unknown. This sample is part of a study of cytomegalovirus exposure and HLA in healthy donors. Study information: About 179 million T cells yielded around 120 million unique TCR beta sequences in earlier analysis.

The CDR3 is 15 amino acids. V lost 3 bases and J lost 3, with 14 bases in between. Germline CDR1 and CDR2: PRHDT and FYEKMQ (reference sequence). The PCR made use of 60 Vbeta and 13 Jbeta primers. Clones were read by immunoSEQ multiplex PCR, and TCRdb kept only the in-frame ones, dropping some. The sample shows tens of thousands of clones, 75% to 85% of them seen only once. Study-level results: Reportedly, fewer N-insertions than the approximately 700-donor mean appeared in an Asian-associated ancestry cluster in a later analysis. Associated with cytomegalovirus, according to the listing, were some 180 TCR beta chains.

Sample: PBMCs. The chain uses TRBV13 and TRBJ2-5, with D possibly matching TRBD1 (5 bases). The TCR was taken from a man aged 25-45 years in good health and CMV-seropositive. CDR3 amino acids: CASSFRDRQKETQYF. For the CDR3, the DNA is TGTGCCAGCAGCTTCCGAGACAGACAGAAAGAGACCCAGTACTTC.